The clone carrying this T cell receptor (beta chain) was picked up many times. Genomic DNA acted as the template from which TCR beta VDJ combination and CDR3 sequence profiling were carried out. Each CDR3 protein gets one entry after TCRdb re-called the reads with MiXCR. The data contain 400,000 to 450,000 distinct CDR3 sequences, 65% to 80% of them singletons. This CDR3 region has 13 residues. CDR1 is DFQATT and CDR2 is SNEGSKA in the germline V gene (reference sequence). J was trimmed by 5 bases and V by 6 bases; bases with no gene match: 8. The source of the sample is a study of CD8+CD57+ T cells in acquired aplastic anemia.

The chain has TRBV20-1 and TRBJ1-2, with 8 bases matching TRBD1. What was sequenced was sorted CD4+, CD8+, or CD8+CD57+ T cells (not recorded which) from PBMCs. This receptor was identified in a human donor in good health, serving as a control. Written as DNA, the CDR3 is TGCAGTGCCCCGACAGGGGACGGGTATGGCTACACCTTC. Translation: CSAPTGDGYGYTF.